The TCR beta chain under discussion was sequenced for a study of T cells after yellow fever vaccination. Notes on the study in general: At 95% to 98% for CD4 and roughly 87% for CD8, most primary-vaccination clones showed up again after the booster. Just a small share of clonotypes turned up in the CD4 compartment as well as the CD8 compartment.

TCRdb ran MiXCR on the 5' RACE reads and lists one entry per CDR3 protein. The repertoire includes approximately 340,000 distinct CDR3 sequences, 8% to 10% of them detected once, and roughly 18% sits in the top ten. This clonotype was seen a few times. Antigen: not known. V lost 4 bases, J lost 5 bases, and 20 bases lay in between. Germline-derived CDR1 and CDR2 are LGHDT and YNNKEL (reference sequence). This CDR3 is built from 16 residues. The receptor's source is a young man who received the YFV17D yellow fever vaccine. The genes are TRBV3-1 and TRBJ1-1; weak D call: TRBD1 (5 bases). This sample comprised PBMCs, obtained on the day of the first yellow fever vaccination. The DNA for the CDR3 is TGTGCCAGCAGCCGGGACCTTACAGGCCCTGGGACTGAAGCTTTCTTT. This sequence encodes CASSRDLTGPGTEAFF.